Presented here are 13 T cell receptor beta chains from one specimen sequenced in a study of early T cells in non-severe SARS-CoV-2 infection (dated by TCRdb to the early 2020s). Libraries were constructed by 5' RACE. Sequencing relied on a NextSeq 500. TCRdb reanalyzed the raw reads on its own, using fastp at Q25 for trimming and MiXCR for clone calling, and kept in-frame beta chains. Every CDR3 protein is listed once, alongside the most common genes and DNA of its rows. The sample contains about 69,000 distinct CDR3 sequences, about 4.6% of them found a single time. Of the sample, roughly 3.4% is held by the ten largest clones. The starting material was whole blood, obtained at baseline. Receptor source: an adult who was a healthcare worker with PCR-confirmed SARS-CoV-2 infection or an uninfected control (not recorded which). The donor label of this sample is uncertain.

This clonotype was detected a few times. The chain links TRBV2 to TRBJ2-1, with TRBD1 matching 8 bases. Trimming removed 7 bases from V and 2 bases from J; junction bases left unmatched: 7. Looked up from germline, CDR1 is SNHLY and CDR2 is FYNNEI. The CDR3 extends over 15 amino acids. The chain's CDR3 is CASKRDRGAYNEQFF. As DNA, the CDR3 is TGTGCCAGCAAACGTGACAGGGGCGCCTACAATGAGCAGTTCTTC.

The V and J genes are TRBV7-2 and TRBJ2-2; the D is unclear. The CDR3 totals 14 residues. Trimming stripped 3 bases from V and 3 bases from J, with 8 bases between. Germline assignment: CDR1 SGHTA and CDR2 FQGNSA. Written as DNA, the CDR3 is TGTGCCAGCAGCTTCTATGGGGACACCGGGGAGCTGTTTTTT. It encodes CASSFYGDTGELFF.

This clonotype appeared many times. V gene TRBV7-8 combines with J gene TRBJ2-7; 7 nucleotides line up with TRBD2. With V trimmed by 5 bases and J by 5 bases, 12 bases remained unmatched. The CDR3 is made up of 15 amino acids. Looked up from germline, CDR1 is SGHVS and CDR2 is FQNEAQ. CDR3 DNA sequence: TGTGCCAGCAGCCCTCGGCGACTAGCTACGGACGAGCAGTACTTC. It yields the protein CASSPRRLATDEQYF.

This clonotype was seen more than once but under ten times. V usage is TRBV21-1 and J usage is TRBJ2-7; the D segment call TRBD1 is taken from the table without a DNA check. TRBV21-1 is a pseudogene. This CDR3 region has 13 residues. CDR3 region: CASSQDTSYEQYF. CDR3 DNA sequence: TGTGCCAGCAGCCAGGACACCTCCTACGAGCAGTACTTC.

A note on this clonotype: The junction departs from the called germline gene at one end, perhaps through a read error. This chain links TRBV27 with TRBJ1-2; D gene ambiguous. Germline CDR1 reads MNHEY; CDR2 reads SMNVEV (reference sequence). The CDR3 is 13 amino acids. The CDR3, as DNA: TGTGCCGGCAGTTCGGGAACAGTCTATGGCTACACCTTC. It translates to CAGSSGTVYGYTF.

The count of this clonotype is one. A read error is possible here, since a much larger clone lies one base away. The chain joins TRBV18 to TRBJ1-1; D is possibly TRBD1 (6 bases). There are 17 residues in the CDR3. Per the germline V gene, CDR1 is KGHSH and CDR2 is LQKENI. CDR3 sequence: CVSSPMTGSNLGTEAFF. The CDR3 DNA reads TGTGTCAGCTCACCAATGACAGGATCGAACTTGGGGACTGAAGCTTTCTTT. The entire variable domain, with the rest obtained from reference TRBV18 and TRBJ1-1, is as follows: NAGVMQNPRHLVRRRGQEARLRCSPMKGHSHVYWYRQLPEEGLKFMVYLQKENIIDESGMPKERFSAEFPKEGPSILRIQQVVRGDSAAYFCVSSPMTGSNLGTEAFFGQGTRLTVV.

This clonotype was picked up many times. The V gene is TRBV28, the J gene TRBJ2-7; D possibly corresponds to TRBD1 (5 bases). This CDR3 is 13 amino acids long. Trimming pared 0 bases from V and 2 bases from J, leaving 5 bases between. CDR1 is MDHEN and CDR2 is SYDVKM in the germline V gene. Written as DNA, the CDR3 is TGTGCCAGCAGTTTATGGACAGCCTACGAGCAGTACTTC. It codes for CASSLWTAYEQYF.

This clonotype was observed at least ten times. The rearrangement joins TRBV20-1 to TRBJ1-5; D is ambiguous. The CDR3 covers 13 residues. Germline V gives CDR1 DFQATT, CDR2 SNEGSKA (reference sequence). Between the trimmed V and J ends, which lost 1 base and 4 bases, there was a span of 8 bases. CDR3 loop: CSARVLDNQPQHF. The CDR3 DNA is TGCAGTGCTAGAGTCCTCGATAATCAGCCCCAGCATTTT.

The chain recombines TRBV12-3 or TRBV12-4 with TRBJ1-5; D remains ambiguous. CDR3 size: 14 residues. V was clipped by 4 bases and J by 0 bases, with 7 bases between them. CDR3 bases: TGTGCCAGCAGTTACAGCATTAGCAATCAGCCCCAGCATTTT. This sequence encodes CASSYSISNQPQHF.

This clonotype has ten or more counts. This sequence joins TRBV6-6 and TRBJ2-3; 7 bases are shared with TRBD2. The CDR3 sequence is 14 residues long. The ends lost 0 bases at V and 3 bases at J; junction bases unmatched: 0. The germline V gene has CDR1 MNHNY and CDR2 SVGAGI (reference sequence). CDR3 coding DNA: TGTGCCAGCAGTTACTCCGGGGGGACAGATACGCAGTATTTT. Translation: CASSYSGGTDTQYF.

This clonotype came up many times. This rearrangement joins TRBV18 to TRBJ2-5; D is tentatively TRBD1 or TRBD2 (5 bases each). The V gene lost 3 bases and the J gene lost 1 base, with 9 bases spanning the gap. Germline-derived CDR1 and CDR2 are KGHSH and LQKENI. The CDR3 extends over 14 amino acids. CDR3 sequence reads: CASSPGTSQETQYF. The CDR3 DNA follows: TGTGCCAGCTCACCGGGGACCAGCCAAGAGACCCAGTACTTC.

This clonotype occurred a few times. V gene TRBV7-8 combines with J gene TRBJ1-1; TRBD1 agrees at 11 bases. This CDR3 is built from 14 residues. Germline lookup yields CDR1 SGHVS and CDR2 FQNEAQ. With V trimmed by 6 bases and J by 3 bases, 3 bases remained unmatched. This CDR3 is CASRQGQGDTEAFF. CDR3 DNA sequence: TGTGCCAGCAGACAGGGACAGGGGGACACTGAAGCTTTCTTT.

This clonotype was recorded at least ten times. The chain carries TRBV29-1 and TRBJ1-1; 7 bases are a match to TRBD1. V shed 6 bases and J 3 bases; nucleotides not matched to a gene: 4. The CDR3 is made up of 12 amino acids. Germline loops: CDR1 SQVTM, CDR2 ANQGSEA. CDR3 DNA: TGCAGCGTCCCCAGGGGGGACACTGAAGCTTTCTTT. As protein: CSVPRGDTEAFF. The variable domain in full, with the rest retrieved from reference TRBV29-1 and TRBJ1-1, is SAVISQKPSRDICQRGTSLTIQCQVDSQVTMMFWYRQQPGQSLTLIATANQGSEATYESGFVIDKFPISRPNLTFSTLTVSNMSPEDSSIYLCSVPRGDTEAFFGQGTRLTVV.